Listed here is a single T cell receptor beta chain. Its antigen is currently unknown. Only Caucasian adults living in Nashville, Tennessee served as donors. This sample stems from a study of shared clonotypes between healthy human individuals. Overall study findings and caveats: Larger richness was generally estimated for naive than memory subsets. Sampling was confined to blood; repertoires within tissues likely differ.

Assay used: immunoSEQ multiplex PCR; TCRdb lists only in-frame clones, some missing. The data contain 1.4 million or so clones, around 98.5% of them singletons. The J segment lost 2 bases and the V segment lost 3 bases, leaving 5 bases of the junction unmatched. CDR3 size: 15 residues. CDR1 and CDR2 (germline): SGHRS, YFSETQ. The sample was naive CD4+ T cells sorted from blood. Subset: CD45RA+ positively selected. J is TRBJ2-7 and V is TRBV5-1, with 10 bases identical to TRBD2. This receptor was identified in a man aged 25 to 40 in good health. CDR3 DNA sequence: TGCGCCAGCAGCTCCCTAGCGGGAGACCCCTACGAGCAGTACTTC. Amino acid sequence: CASSSLAGDPYEQYF.